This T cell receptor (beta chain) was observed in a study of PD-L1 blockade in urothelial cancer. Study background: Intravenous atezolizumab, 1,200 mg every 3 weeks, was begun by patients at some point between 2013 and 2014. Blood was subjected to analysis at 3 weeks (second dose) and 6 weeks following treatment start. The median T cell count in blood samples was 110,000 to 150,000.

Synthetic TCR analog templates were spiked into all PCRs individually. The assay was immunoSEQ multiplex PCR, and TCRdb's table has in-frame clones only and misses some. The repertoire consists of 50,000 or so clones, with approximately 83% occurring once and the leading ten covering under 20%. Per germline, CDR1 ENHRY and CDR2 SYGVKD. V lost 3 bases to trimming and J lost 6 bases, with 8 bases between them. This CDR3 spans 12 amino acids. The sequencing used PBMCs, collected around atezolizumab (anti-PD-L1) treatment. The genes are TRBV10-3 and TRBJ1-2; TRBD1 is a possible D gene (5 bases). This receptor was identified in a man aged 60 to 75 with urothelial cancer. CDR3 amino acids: CAISEETDGYTF. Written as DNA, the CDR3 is TGTGCCATCAGTGAAGAGACAGATGGCTACACCTTC.